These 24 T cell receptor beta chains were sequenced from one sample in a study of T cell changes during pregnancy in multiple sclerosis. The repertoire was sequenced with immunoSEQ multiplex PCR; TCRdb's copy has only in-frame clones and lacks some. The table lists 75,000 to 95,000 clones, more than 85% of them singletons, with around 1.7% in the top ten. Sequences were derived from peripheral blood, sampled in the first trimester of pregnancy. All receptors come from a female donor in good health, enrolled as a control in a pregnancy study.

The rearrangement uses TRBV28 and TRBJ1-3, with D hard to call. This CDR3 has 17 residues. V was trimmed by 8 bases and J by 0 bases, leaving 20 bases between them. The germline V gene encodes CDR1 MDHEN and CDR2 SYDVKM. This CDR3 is CASGTVVGRASGNTIYF. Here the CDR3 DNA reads TGTGCCAGCGGAACTGTTGTCGGGAGGGCCTCTGGAAACACCATATATTTT.

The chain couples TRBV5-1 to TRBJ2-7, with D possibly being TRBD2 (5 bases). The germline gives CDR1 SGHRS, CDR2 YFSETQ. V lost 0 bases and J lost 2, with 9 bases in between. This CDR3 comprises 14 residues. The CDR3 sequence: CASSLVPGTYEQYF. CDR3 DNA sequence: TGCGCCAGCAGCTTGGTACCGGGAACCTACGAGCAGTACTTC.

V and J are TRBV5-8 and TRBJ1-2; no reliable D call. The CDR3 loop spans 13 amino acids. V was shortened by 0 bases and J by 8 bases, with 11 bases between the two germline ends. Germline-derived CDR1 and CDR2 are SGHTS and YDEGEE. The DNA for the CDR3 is TGTGCCAGCAGCTTGGGGAGCGGCCCCGGCTACACCTTC. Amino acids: CASSLGSGPGYTF.

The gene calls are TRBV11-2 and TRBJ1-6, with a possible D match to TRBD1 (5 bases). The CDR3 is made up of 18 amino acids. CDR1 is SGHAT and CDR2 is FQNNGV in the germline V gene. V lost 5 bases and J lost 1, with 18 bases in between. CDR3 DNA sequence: TGTGCCAGCAGCCGAAGTACCAGGGTTATATCCTATAATTCACCCCTCCACTTT. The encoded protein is CASSRSTRVISYNSPLHF.

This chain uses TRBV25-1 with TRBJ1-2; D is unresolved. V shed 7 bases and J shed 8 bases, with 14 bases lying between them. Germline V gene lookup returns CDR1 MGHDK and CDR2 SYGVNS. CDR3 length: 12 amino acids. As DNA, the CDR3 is TGTGCCAGCACAGGTGGCCTCGGAGGCTACACCTTC. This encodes CASTGGLGGYTF.

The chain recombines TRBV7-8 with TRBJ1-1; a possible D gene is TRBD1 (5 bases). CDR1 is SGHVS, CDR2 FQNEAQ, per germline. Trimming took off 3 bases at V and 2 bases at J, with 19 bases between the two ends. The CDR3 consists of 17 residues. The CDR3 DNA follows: TGTGCCAGCAGCTTGGGGATGGGAGGGGCGATAAACACTGAAGCTTTCTTT. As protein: CASSLGMGGAINTEAFF.

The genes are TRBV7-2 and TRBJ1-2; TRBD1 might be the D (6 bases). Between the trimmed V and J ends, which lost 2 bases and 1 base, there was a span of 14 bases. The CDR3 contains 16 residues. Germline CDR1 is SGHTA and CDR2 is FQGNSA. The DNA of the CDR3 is TGTGCCAGCAGCTTAAACGGCTGGGACAATAACTATGGCTACACCTTC. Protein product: CASSLNGWDNNYGYTF. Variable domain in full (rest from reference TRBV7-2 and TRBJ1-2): GAGVSQSPSNKVTEKGKDVELRCDPISGHTALYWYRQSLGQGLEFLIYFQGNSAPDKSGLPSDRFSAERTGGSVSTLTIQRTQQEDSAVYLCASSLNGWDNNYGYTFGSGTRLTVV.

The CDR3 DNA reads TGTGCCAGCAGCTTAGGACCCCTGGGCGGGGGGTTCGAGACCCAGTACTTC. Protein: CASSLGPLGGGFETQYF. The chain recombines TRBV7-2 with TRBJ2-5; 8 bases align to TRBD2. CDR1 and CDR2 from the germline V gene are SGHTA and FQGNSA. The junction had 12 bases not matched to a gene; V was cut back by 1 base and J by 5 bases. The CDR3 has 17 amino acids.

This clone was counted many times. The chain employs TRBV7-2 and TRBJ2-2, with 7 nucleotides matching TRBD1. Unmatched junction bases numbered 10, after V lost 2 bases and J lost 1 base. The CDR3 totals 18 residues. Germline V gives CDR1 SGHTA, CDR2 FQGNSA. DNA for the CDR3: TGTGCCAGCAGCTTAAAATTTAGTAACAGGGGGAACACCGGGGAGCTGTTTTTT. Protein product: CASSLKFSNRGNTGELFF. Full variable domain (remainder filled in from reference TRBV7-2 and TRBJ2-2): GAGVSQSPSNKVTEKGKDVELRCDPISGHTALYWYRQSLGQGLEFLIYFQGNSAPDKSGLPSDRFSAERTGGSVSTLTIQRTQQEDSAVYLCASSLKFSNRGNTGELFFGEGSRLTVL.

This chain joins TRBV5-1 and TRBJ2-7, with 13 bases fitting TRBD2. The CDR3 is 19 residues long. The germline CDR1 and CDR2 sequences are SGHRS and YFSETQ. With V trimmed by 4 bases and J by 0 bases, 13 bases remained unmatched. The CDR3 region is CASSPKGTSGATSSYEQYF. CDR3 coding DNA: TGCGCCAGCAGCCCGAAAGGGACTAGCGGGGCCACGAGCTCCTACGAGCAGTACTTC.

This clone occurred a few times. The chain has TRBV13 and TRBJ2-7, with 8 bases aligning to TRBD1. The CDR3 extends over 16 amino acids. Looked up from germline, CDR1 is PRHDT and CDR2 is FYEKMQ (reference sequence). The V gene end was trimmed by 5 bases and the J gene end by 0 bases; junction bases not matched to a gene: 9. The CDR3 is CASSVDRAATSYEQYF. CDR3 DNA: TGTGCCAGCAGCGTGGACAGGGCGGCTACCTCCTACGAGCAGTACTTC.

CDR3 protein: CASSENGDTQYF. The CDR3 DNA follows: TGTGCCAGCAGCGAGAACGGAGATACGCAGTATTTT. The V gene is TRBV5-6, the J gene TRBJ2-3, with D uncertain. V was trimmed by 4 bases and J by 5 bases, leaving 8 bases between them. CDR1 and CDR2 from the germline V gene are SGHDT and YYEEEE. The CDR3 covers 12 residues.

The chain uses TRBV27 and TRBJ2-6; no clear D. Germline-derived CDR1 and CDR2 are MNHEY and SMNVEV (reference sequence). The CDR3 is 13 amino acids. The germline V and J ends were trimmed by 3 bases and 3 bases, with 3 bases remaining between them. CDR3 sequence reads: CASSFFGANVLTF. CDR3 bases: TGTGCCAGCAGTTTCTTTGGGGCCAACGTCCTGACTTTC.

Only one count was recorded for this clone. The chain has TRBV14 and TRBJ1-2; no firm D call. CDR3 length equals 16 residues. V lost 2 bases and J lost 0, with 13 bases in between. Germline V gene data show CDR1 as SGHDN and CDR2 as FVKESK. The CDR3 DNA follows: TGTGCCAGCAGCCAACTATGGAGGTCCCCTAACTATGGCTACACCTTC. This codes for CASSQLWRSPNYGYTF.

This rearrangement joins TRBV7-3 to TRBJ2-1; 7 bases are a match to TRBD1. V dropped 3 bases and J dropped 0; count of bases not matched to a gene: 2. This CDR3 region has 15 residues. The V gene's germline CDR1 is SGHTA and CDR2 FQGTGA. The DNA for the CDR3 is TGTGCCAGCAGCTTGGGGGACAGCTCCTACAATGAGCAGTTCTTC. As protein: CASSLGDSSYNEQFF.

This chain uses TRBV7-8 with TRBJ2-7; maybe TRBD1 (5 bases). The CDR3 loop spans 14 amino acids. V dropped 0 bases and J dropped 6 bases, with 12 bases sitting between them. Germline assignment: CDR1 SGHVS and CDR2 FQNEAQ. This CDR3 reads CASSLATGYSEQYF. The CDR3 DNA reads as TGTGCCAGCAGCTTAGCTACAGGATATTCCGAGCAGTACTTC.

CDR3 sequence (DNA): TGCGCCAGCAGTTCCGGGGTACCGGGAAATTCACCCCTCCACTTT. Its translation: CASSSGVPGNSPLHF. The chain employs TRBV23-1 and TRBJ1-6; D not certain. TRBV23-1 is reported as an ORF; its role is uncertain. The V end was cut by 5 bases, the J end by 7 bases, with 15 bases between. This CDR3 is 15 amino acids long.

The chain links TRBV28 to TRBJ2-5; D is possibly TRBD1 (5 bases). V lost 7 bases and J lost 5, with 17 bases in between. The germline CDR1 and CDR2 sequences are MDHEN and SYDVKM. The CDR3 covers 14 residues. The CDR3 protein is CASTPRVGFETQYF. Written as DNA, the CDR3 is TGTGCCAGCACCCCCAGGGTGGGATTTGAGACCCAGTACTTC. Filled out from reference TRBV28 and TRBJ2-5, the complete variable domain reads DVKVTQSSRYLVKRTGEKVFLECVQDMDHENMFWYRQDPGLGLRLIYFSYDVKMKEKGDIPEGYSVSREKKERFSLILESASTNQTSMYLCASTPRVGFETQYFGPGTRLLVL.

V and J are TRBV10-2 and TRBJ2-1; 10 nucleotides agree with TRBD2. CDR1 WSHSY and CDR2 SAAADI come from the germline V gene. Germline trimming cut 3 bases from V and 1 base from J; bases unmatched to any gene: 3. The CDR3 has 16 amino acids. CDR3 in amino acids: CASSEAGGPSYNEQFF. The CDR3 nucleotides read TGCGCCAGCAGTGAAGCGGGGGGGCCATCCTACAATGAGCAGTTCTTC.

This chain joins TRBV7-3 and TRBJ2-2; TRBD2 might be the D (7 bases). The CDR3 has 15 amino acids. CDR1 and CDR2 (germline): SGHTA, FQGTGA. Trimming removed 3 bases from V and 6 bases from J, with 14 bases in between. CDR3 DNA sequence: TGTGCCAGCAGCTTGCTTGGGGGGGCTTCCGGGGAGCTGTTTTTT. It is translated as CASSLLGGASGELFF.

CDR3 in DNA: TGTGCCAGCAGCTCTGGACTGATAACCTATGGCTACACCTTC. It codes for CASSSGLITYGYTF. J is TRBJ1-2 and V is TRBV7-2; D is unresolved. V dropped 4 bases and J dropped 4 bases, with 13 bases sitting between them. In germline, CDR1 is SGHTA, CDR2 FQGNSA. The CDR3 sequence is 14 residues long.

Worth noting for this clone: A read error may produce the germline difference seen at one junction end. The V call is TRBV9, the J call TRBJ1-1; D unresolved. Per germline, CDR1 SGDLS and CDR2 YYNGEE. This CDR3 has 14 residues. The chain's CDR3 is CASSVLMENSEAFF. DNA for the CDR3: TGTGCCAGCAGCGTATTAATGGAGAACTCTGAAGCTTTCTTT.

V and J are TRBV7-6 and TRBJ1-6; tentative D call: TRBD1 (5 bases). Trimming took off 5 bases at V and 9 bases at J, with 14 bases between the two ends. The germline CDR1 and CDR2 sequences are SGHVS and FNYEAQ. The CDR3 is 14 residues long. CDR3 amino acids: CASSPDTSGSPLHF. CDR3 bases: TGTGCCAGCAGCCCGGACACTTCAGGTTCACCCCTCCACTTT.

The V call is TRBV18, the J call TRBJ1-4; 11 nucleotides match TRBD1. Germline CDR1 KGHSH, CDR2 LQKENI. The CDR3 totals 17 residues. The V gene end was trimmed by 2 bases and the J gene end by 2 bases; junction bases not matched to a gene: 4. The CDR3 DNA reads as TGTGCCAGCTCACCATCGGACAGGGGGCTTACTAATGAAAAACTGTTTTTT. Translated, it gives CASSPSDRGLTNEKLFF.